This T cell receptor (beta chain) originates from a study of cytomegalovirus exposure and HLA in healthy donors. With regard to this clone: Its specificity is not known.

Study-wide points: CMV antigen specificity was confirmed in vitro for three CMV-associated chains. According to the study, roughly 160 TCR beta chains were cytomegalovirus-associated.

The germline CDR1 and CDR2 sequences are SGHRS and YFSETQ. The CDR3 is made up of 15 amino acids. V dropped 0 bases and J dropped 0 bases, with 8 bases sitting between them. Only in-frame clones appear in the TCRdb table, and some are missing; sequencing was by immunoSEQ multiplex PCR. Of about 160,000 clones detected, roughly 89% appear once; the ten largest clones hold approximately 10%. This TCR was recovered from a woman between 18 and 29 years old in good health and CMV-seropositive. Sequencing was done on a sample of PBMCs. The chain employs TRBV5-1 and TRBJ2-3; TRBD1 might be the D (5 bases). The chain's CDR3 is CASSLGQTSTDTQYF. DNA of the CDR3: TGCGCCAGCAGCTTGGGACAGACTAGCACAGATACGCAGTATTTT.